The 26 T cell receptor beta chains given below trace back to one sample, sequenced in a study of vaccination and CD4 T cells after COVID-19. An Oncomine TCR Beta short-read assay was used to sequence the DNA from cultured CD4+ T cells. Each CDR3 protein gets one entry after TCRdb re-called the PCR reads with MiXCR. The top ten clones hold 7.1% of a sample with around 25,000 distinct CDR3 sequences, 28% of them seen once. Antigens of these TCRs are unknown. Stated time point: late sampling 161 to 241 days after vaccination in a few convalescent patients. Treatment given: roughly nine-day PBMC culture with coronavirus spike peptide pools or control peptides (ViraFEST assay). The sample was CD4+ T cells from blood, cultured in vitro, taken about 7 months after SARS-CoV-2 vaccination. These TCRs come from a human donor who had recovered from COVID-19.

The rearrangement uses TRBV7-9 and TRBJ2-5; D is undetermined. The CDR3 has 14 residues. Germline V gives CDR1 SEHNR, CDR2 FQNEAQ (reference sequence). The V gene lost 3 bases and the J gene lost 0 bases, with 8 bases spanning the gap. CDR3: CASSLRPDQETQYF. In nucleotides, the CDR3 is TGTGCCAGCAGCTTGAGGCCAGACCAAGAGACCCAGTACTTC.

As regards this clonotype: At one of its ends the junction is not consistent with the germline gene, which may arise from a read error. The chain uses TRBV7-9 and TRBJ2-5, with D possibly TRBD1 on 6 matching bases. Germline V gene lookup returns CDR1 SEHNR and CDR2 FQNEAQ (reference sequence). The CDR3 extends over 12 amino acids. Here the CDR3 DNA reads TGTGCCGGCAGCGTTAGGGGGGAGACCCAGTACTTC. Amino acid sequence: CAGSVRGETQYF.

This clonotype was found a few times. The CDR3 loop is CASSKLGTSGTNEQFF. The CDR3 nucleotides read TGTGCCAGCAGCAAACTAGGGACTAGCGGGACGAATGAGCAGTTCTTC. The rearrangement joins TRBV7-2 to TRBJ2-1, with 13 bases matching TRBD2. The germline CDR1 and CDR2 sequences are SGHTA and FQGNSA. J was trimmed by 7 bases and V by 5 bases; bases with no gene match: 8. This CDR3 contains 16 residues.

This clonotype turned up a few times. CDR3 sequence (DNA): TGTGCCATCAGTGAAGGGACTAGCGGGAGGCAGTCCTACGAGCAGTACTTC. Translated, it gives CAISEGTSGRQSYEQYF. V is TRBV10-3 and J is TRBJ2-7; TRBD2 aligns across 15 bases. Looked up from germline, CDR1 is ENHRY and CDR2 is SYGVKD. The ends lost 3 bases at V and 1 base at J; junction bases unmatched: 4. CDR3 length: 17 amino acids.

This clonotype appeared many times. The gene calls are TRBV15 and TRBJ2-5; D unresolved. The CDR3 is 14 residues long. V was shortened by 0 bases and J by 5 bases, with 10 bases between the two germline ends. Per the germline V gene, CDR1 is LNHNV and CDR2 is YYDKDF (reference sequence). CDR3 protein: CATSRDVGLETQYF. The CDR3 region has the DNA TGTGCCACCAGCAGAGATGTGGGCCTTGAGACCCAGTACTTC.

There are a few counts of this clonotype. This chain uses TRBV20-1 with TRBJ2-1, with 7 bases that match TRBD2. With V trimmed by 6 bases and J by 2 bases, 10 bases remained unmatched. In germline, CDR1 is DFQATT, CDR2 SNEGSKA (reference sequence). There are 15 residues in the CDR3. The CDR3 region is CSARTLSGPYNEQFF. The CDR3 DNA reads TGCAGTGCGCGCACACTTAGCGGGCCCTACAATGAGCAGTTCTTC.

The sample holds a few counts of this clonotype. For the CDR3, the DNA is TGTGCCAGCAGTTCGTGGACTAGCGGGAGTGTGGGTGAGCAGTTCTTC. Encoded protein: CASSSWTSGSVGEQFF. The chain is built from TRBV6-5 and TRBJ2-1; TRBD2 aligns across 13 bases. With 4 bases clipped from V and 9 bases from J, the junction kept 9 bases outside the gene matches. CDR3 length: 16 residues. Germline CDR1 MNHEY, CDR2 SVGAGI.

V usage is TRBV4-3 and J usage is TRBJ2-7; weak D call: TRBD1 (5 bases). Trimming shortened V by 0 bases and J by 6 bases, and 15 bases separated the two germline ends. This CDR3 contains 15 residues. Germline loops: CDR1 LGHNA, CDR2 YSLEER. The CDR3 here is CASSQDVTEGREQYF. CDR3 bases: TGCGCCAGCAGCCAAGATGTGACAGAAGGACGCGAGCAGTACTTC.

Regarding this clonotype: A read error may account for a junction end that differs from germline. The rearrangement joins TRBV6-1 to TRBJ1-2; possible D gene TRBD1, 5 bases. The germline V gene encodes CDR1 MNHNS and CDR2 SASEGT. CDR3 length equals 13 residues. The CDR3 DNA reads TGTGCCAGCAGCTCGCCGTACGGGGACGGCTGCACCTTC. Translation: CASSSPYGDGCTF.

Comment on this clonotype: The DNA is omitted, as the CDR3 cannot be located on it reliably, and the CDR3 follows TCRdb's listing. The genes are TRBV6-2 or TRBV6-3 and TRBJ2-5; the table assigns TRBD2, which was not confirmed against the DNA. The CDR3 is made up of 13 amino acids, end residues included. The germline V gene encodes CDR1 MNHEY and CDR2 SVGEGT. The CDR3 loop is CASSFLAEGPQYF.

This sequence joins TRBV5-1 and TRBJ2-7, with a possible D match to TRBD2 (6 bases). Germline V lookup: CDR1 SGHRS, CDR2 YFSETQ. The V end lost 0 bases, the J end lost 6 bases, and 13 bases lay between the germline ends. The CDR3 is 14 residues long. The CDR3 coding sequence is TGCGCCAGCAGCTTGGGTTGGCAGGGAGGCGAGCAGTACTTC. It encodes CASSLGWQGGEQYF.

The chain is built from TRBV6-2 or TRBV6-3 and TRBJ2-7; D gene ambiguous. Germline V gene data show CDR1 as MNHEY and CDR2 as SVGEGT. The CDR3 contains 11 residues. Trimming shortened V by 6 bases and J by 6 bases, and 9 bases separated the two germline ends. The CDR3 spells CASSSPLEQYF. CDR3 coding DNA: TGTGCCAGCAGCTCCCCCCTCGAGCAGTACTTC.

This chain connects TRBV7-2 to TRBJ1-6, with D unresolved. This CDR3 has 12 amino acids. Germline V lookup: CDR1 SGHTA, CDR2 FQGNSA. The V and J ends lost 5 bases and 10 bases respectively, with 9 bases between them. CDR3 residues: CASSAVGSPLHF. The CDR3, as DNA: TGTGCCAGCAGCGCTGTAGGATCACCCCTCCACTTT. Filled out from reference TRBV7-2 and TRBJ1-6, the complete variable domain reads GAGVSQSPSNKVTEKGKDVELRCDPISGHTALYWYRQSLGQGLEFLIYFQGNSAPDKSGLPSDRFSAERTGGSVSTLTIQRTQQEDSAVYLCASSAVGSPLHFGNGTRLTVT.

V usage is TRBV20-1 and J usage is TRBJ2-5; 7 bases line up with TRBD2. V lost 0 bases, J lost 5 bases, and 15 bases stayed unmatched. Germline V gene sequence: CDR1 DFQATT, CDR2 SNEGSKA (reference sequence). The CDR3 covers 17 residues. As DNA, the CDR3 is TGCAGTGCTAGAGATCTTTATCGAGGGAGGGAGCGGGAGACCCAGTACTTC. It codes for CSARDLYRGRERETQYF.

The chain couples TRBV6-1 to TRBJ2-5; 9 bases match TRBD2. With 1 base clipped from V and 4 bases from J, the junction kept 10 bases outside the gene matches. The CDR3 is 17 amino acids. Germline CDR1 is MNHNS and CDR2 is SASEGT. The CDR3 nucleotides read TGTGCCAGCAGTGAAGATTTAGCGGGAGTCGTAGGAGAGACCCAGTACTTC. Translated, it gives CASSEDLAGVVGETQYF.

This chain connects TRBV21-1 to TRBJ2-3; no check of the table's D call, TRBD1, against the DNA was made. TRBV21-1 is labeled a pseudogene. The CDR3 contains 14 residues. The CDR3, as DNA: TGTGCCAGGGTCCGGGACAGGGAGTCAGATACGCAGTATTTT. This translates into CARVRDRESDTQYF.

This chain joins TRBV15 and TRBJ1-6, with D unresolved. The V gene lost 5 bases and the J gene lost 9 bases, with 20 bases spanning the gap. Germline values: CDR1 LNHNV, CDR2 YYDKDF (reference sequence). CDR3 length: 16 residues. CDR3 nucleotide sequence: TGTGCCACCAGCCCCCACCGAGATGCTGGTATTTCACCCCTCCACTTT. Amino acids: CATSPHRDAGISPLHF.

This clonotype was detected only a few times. The chain employs TRBV10-3 and TRBJ1-2, with no clear D. This CDR3 is built from 13 residues. V was pared by 2 bases and J by 8 bases, with 12 bases between. Germline loops: CDR1 ENHRY, CDR2 SYGVKD. CDR3 in amino acids: CAISEGLASGYTF. The CDR3 DNA reads TGTGCCATCAGTGAGGGACTGGCAAGCGGCTACACCTTC.

The chain employs TRBV27 and TRBJ2-7; 11 bases are a match to TRBD2. Germline CDR1 reads MNHEY; CDR2 reads SMNVEV (reference sequence). V was pared by 0 bases and J by 2 bases, with 6 bases of the junction left unmatched. The CDR3 is 17 residues long. CDR3 in DNA: TGTGCCAGCAGTTTATCGTTAGCGGGAGGGCTGCCCTACGAGCAGTACTTC. Its translation is CASSLSLAGGLPYEQYF.

The rearrangement links TRBV27 to TRBJ2-6, with TRBD1 matching 9 bases. The junction had 8 bases not matched to a gene; V was cut back by 2 bases and J by 0 bases. Germline V gives CDR1 MNHEY, CDR2 SMNVEV (reference sequence). The CDR3 is 19 amino acids. CDR3 amino acids: CASSLRGTGSYSGANVLTF. In DNA, the CDR3 is TGTGCCAGCAGTTTACGAGGGACAGGGAGCTACTCTGGGGCCAACGTCCTGACTTTC. The full variable domain, with the rest looked up from reference TRBV27 and TRBJ2-6, is EAQVTQNPRYLITVTGKKLTVTCSQNMNHEYMSWYRQDPGLGLRQIYYSMNVEVTDKGDVPEGYKVSRKEKRNFPLILESPSPNQTSLYFCASSLRGTGSYSGANVLTFGAGSRLTVL.

J is TRBJ2-7 and V is TRBV5-8; 7 positions match TRBD1. The CDR3 contains 12 residues. Trimming at V came to 8 bases and at J to 5 bases, leaving 7 bases not matched to a gene. Germline CDR1 SGHTS, CDR2 YDEGEE. The CDR3 DNA reads as TGTGCCAGACAGGGGTGTCCTGACGAGCAGTACTTC. It is translated as CARQGCPDEQYF.

This chain uses TRBV15 with TRBJ1-3; tentatively, D is TRBD1 (5 bases). CDR3 length: 13 amino acids. V lost 0 bases and J lost 12, with 12 bases in between. CDR1 and CDR2 from the germline V gene are LNHNV and YYDKDF (reference sequence). The DNA for the CDR3 is TGTGCCACCAGCAGAGAGGCTGGGACTCACATATATTTT. This gives the protein CATSREAGTHIYF. The full variable domain, in which reference TRBV15 and TRBJ1-3 provide the parts outside the CDR3, is DAMVIQNPRYQVTQFGKPVTLSCSQTLNHNVMYWYQQKSSQAPKLLFHYYDKDFNNEADTPDNFQSRRPNTSFCFLDIRSPGLGDTAMYLCATSREAGTHIYFGEGSWLTVV.

The chain has TRBV10-3 and TRBJ1-1; D unclear. CDR3 size: 13 residues. V dropped 0 bases and J dropped 4 bases, with 6 bases sitting between them. Germline CDR1 ENHRY, CDR2 SYGVKD. DNA for the CDR3: TGTGCCATCAGTGAGTCAGAGGGCACTGAAGCTTTCTTT. Translating gives CAISESEGTEAFF.

This chain uses TRBV20-1 with TRBJ2-5; TRBD2 aligns across 9 bases. The CDR3 sequence is 15 residues long. The V gene end was trimmed by 0 bases and the J gene end by 0 bases; junction bases not matched to a gene: 2. Germline-derived CDR1 and CDR2 are DFQATT and SNEGSKA (reference sequence). The CDR3 nucleotides are TGCAGTGCTAGAGATCTAGCGGGGTACCAAGAGACCCAGTACTTC. Residues: CSARDLAGYQETQYF.

In its sample, this clonotype ranks as medium-sized. This chain joins TRBV7-2 and TRBJ1-5; tentatively, D is TRBD1 (5 bases). The germline V gene encodes CDR1 SGHTA and CDR2 FQGNSA. V dropped 3 bases and J dropped 5 bases, with 11 bases sitting between them. This CDR3 contains 14 residues. The chain's CDR3 is CASSFEEGDQPQHF. The CDR3 DNA is TGTGCCAGCAGCTTTGAAGAAGGGGATCAGCCCCAGCATTTT.

This sequence joins TRBV6-5 and TRBJ2-5, with 14 bases lining up with TRBD2. V shed 2 bases and J 1 base; nucleotides not matched to a gene: 6. The germline V gene encodes CDR1 MNHEY and CDR2 SVGAGI. The CDR3 contains 18 residues. The CDR3 loop is CASSYNRLAGGPQETQYF. The CDR3 DNA reads TGTGCCAGCAGTTACAACCGACTAGCGGGAGGGCCCCAAGAGACCCAGTACTTC.